The 13 T cell receptor beta chains in this list originate from one sample, sequenced in a study of T cells after yellow fever vaccination. TCRdb used MiXCR to reprocess the 5' RACE reads, holding one entry per CDR3 protein. The table lists 450,000 to 600,000 distinct CDR3 sequences, about a sixth of them singletons, with around 15% in the top ten. The starting material was PBMCs, obtained about 5 days after the first yellow fever vaccination. These receptors all come from a man aged 18 to 29 who received the YFV17D yellow fever vaccine.

In this sample, this clonotype turned up once. This rearrangement joins TRBV28 to TRBJ2-5; D possibly corresponds to TRBD1 (5 bases). CDR3 length: 14 amino acids. Germline assignment: CDR1 MDHEN and CDR2 SYDVKM. V was clipped by 10 bases and J by 1 base, with 16 bases between them. CDR3 protein: CATNPSTAQETQYF. The CDR3 bases are TGTGCCACGAACCCTTCGACAGCCCAAGAGACCCAGTACTTC.

The chain employs TRBV27 and TRBJ1-2; no definite D call. Trimming took 4 bases from V and 5 from J, leaving 11 bases between them. The CDR3 consists of 13 residues. CDR1 MNHEY and CDR2 SMNVEV come from the germline V gene (reference sequence). CDR3 in amino acids: CASSYRLGYGYTF. In nucleotides, the CDR3 is TGTGCCAGCAGTTACCGCCTTGGGTATGGCTACACCTTC.

The rearrangement joins TRBV29-1 to TRBJ2-7, with D uncertain. The CDR3 loop spans 11 amino acids. Germline CDR1 is SQVTM and CDR2 is ANQGSEA. The V and J ends lost 5 bases and 9 bases respectively, with 14 bases between them. DNA for the CDR3: TGCAGCGTTCGCGACGGGTTTGTGCAGTACTTC. Amino acids: CSVRDGFVQYF.

The chain combines TRBV6-1 with TRBJ1-5, with TRBD1 identical over 7 bases. With 7 bases clipped from V and 5 bases from J, the junction kept 8 bases outside the gene matches. This CDR3 is 14 amino acids long. Germline V lookup: CDR1 MNHNS, CDR2 SASEGT. The CDR3: CASTHDREYQPQHF. The CDR3, as DNA: TGTGCCAGCACCCACGACAGGGAGTATCAGCCCCAGCATTTT.

The gene calls are TRBV5-1 and TRBJ2-3; 12 bases match TRBD2. After removal of 4 bases from V and 7 bases from J, the junction contained 7 bases not matched to a gene. Germline CDR1 reads SGHRS; CDR2 reads YFSETQ. This CDR3 is 15 amino acids long. The CDR3 DNA sequence: TGCGCCAGCAGCACCGGACTAGCGGGGATAAATACGCAGTATTTT. Its translation is CASSTGLAGINTQYF. Full variable domain (missing parts from reference TRBV5-1 and TRBJ2-3): KAGVTQTPRYLIKTRGQQVTLSCSPISGHRSVSWYQQTPGQGLQFLFEYFSETQRNKGNFPGRFSGRQFSNSRSEMNVSTLELGDSALYLCASSTGLAGINTQYFGPGTRLTVL.

CDR3 coding DNA: TGTGCCAGCAGCCGCGGGGGACCTAGCGCTGCGGACTATGGCTACACCTTC. Translation: CASSRGGPSAADYGYTF. The gene calls are TRBV7-9 and TRBJ1-2, with D possibly TRBD1 on 5 matching bases. The CDR3 length is 17 residues. Germline V gives CDR1 SEHNR, CDR2 FQNEAQ (reference sequence). V was cut by 5 bases and J by 3 bases, with 22 bases left in between.

CDR3 sequence reads: CSGVGTGREQYF. The CDR3 nucleotides are TGCAGCGGCGTCGGGACAGGCCGCGAGCAGTACTTC. This chain uses TRBV29-1 with TRBJ2-7; 8 positions match TRBD1. The length of the CDR3 is 12 residues. Trimming took 7 bases from V and 6 from J; bases not matched to a gene: 8. CDR1 and CDR2 (germline): SQVTM, ANQGSEA.

In this sample, this clonotype turned up many times. V and J are TRBV7-3 and TRBJ2-2; D tentatively reads TRBD1 or TRBD2 (6 bases each). The V and J ends lost 5 bases and 1 base respectively, with 14 bases between them. CDR3 length: 16 residues. Germline V gives CDR1 SGHTA, CDR2 FQGTGA. CDR3 DNA: TGTGCCAGCAGCGTCATAGGAGGGGGGAACACCGGGGAGCTGTTTTTT. It codes for CASSVIGGGNTGELFF.

This clonotype was counted only a few times. The chain has TRBV5-1 and TRBJ2-3; D remains ambiguous. Per germline, CDR1 SGHRS and CDR2 YFSETQ. With 4 bases removed from V and 6 bases from J, the gap between germline ends came to 9 bases. This CDR3 has 12 residues. The CDR3 loop reads CASSDPGDTQYF. CDR3 in DNA: TGCGCCAGCAGCGATCCAGGCGATACGCAGTATTTT.

A few counts support this clonotype. The V gene is TRBV4-3, the J gene TRBJ1-2, with TRBD1 matching 7 bases. This CDR3 has 16 residues. Germline V CDR1 and CDR2: LGHNA, YSLEER. J was trimmed by 4 bases and V by 0 bases; bases with no gene match: 8. The CDR3 is CASSQDFSGGSYGYTF. DNA for the CDR3: TGCGCCAGCAGCCAAGATTTCTCAGGGGGAAGCTATGGCTACACCTTC.

The chain is built from TRBV7-9 and TRBJ1-1; possible D gene TRBD1, 5 bases. The V and J ends lost 11 bases and 6 bases respectively, with 13 bases between them. This CDR3 contains 11 residues. Germline V CDR1 and CDR2: SEHNR, FQNEAQ (reference sequence). The CDR3 DNA follows: TGTGCCGGGGAGGGGATAGCTGAAGCTTTCTTT. Translation gives CAGEGIAEAFF.

This sequence joins TRBV4-3 and TRBJ1-1, with no clear D. There are 18 residues in the CDR3. Germline V CDR1 and CDR2: LGHNA, YSLEER. Trimming left V 0 bases short and J 4 bases short, with 21 bases between. CDR3 region: CASSQDPAPSRASTEAFF. In nucleotides, the CDR3 is TGCGCCAGCAGCCAAGATCCGGCCCCCTCAAGGGCCTCCACTGAAGCTTTCTTT.

The genes are TRBV18 and TRBJ2-7; no reliable D call. The CDR3 has 13 amino acids. CDR1 and CDR2 from the germline V gene are KGHSH and LQKENI. Trimming left V 4 bases short and J 6 bases short, with 13 bases between. This CDR3 is CASSQSRVGEQYF. The DNA of the CDR3 is TGTGCCAGCTCACAATCTAGGGTCGGCGAGCAGTACTTC.